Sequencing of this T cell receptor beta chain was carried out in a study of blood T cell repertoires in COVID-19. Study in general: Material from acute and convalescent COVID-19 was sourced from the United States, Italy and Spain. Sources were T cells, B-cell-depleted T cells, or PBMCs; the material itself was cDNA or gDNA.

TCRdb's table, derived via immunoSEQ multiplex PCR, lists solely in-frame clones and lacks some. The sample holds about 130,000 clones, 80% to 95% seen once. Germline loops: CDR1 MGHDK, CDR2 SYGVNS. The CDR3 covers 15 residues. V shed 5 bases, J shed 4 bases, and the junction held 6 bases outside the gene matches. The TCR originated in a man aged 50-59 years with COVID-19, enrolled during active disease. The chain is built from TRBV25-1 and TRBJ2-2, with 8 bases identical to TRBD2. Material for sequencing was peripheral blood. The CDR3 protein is CASSQLAAATGELFF. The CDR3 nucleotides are TGTGCCAGCAGTCAACTAGCGGCAGCCACCGGGGAGCTGTTTTTT.